The 17 T cell receptor beta chains below come from one sample, sequenced in a study of esophageal squamous cell carcinoma under preoperative chemotherapy (dated by TCRdb to the late 2010s). The library came from PCR. For sequencing, a HiSeq X Ten was employed. Using fastp at Q25 and MiXCR, TCRdb reprocessed the public reads and kept productive beta chains. Every entry covers one CDR3 protein and lists the most common genes and DNA from its rows. Across this sample there are about 16,000 distinct CDR3 sequences, with roughly half seen only once. Of the sample, roughly 29% falls within the top ten clones. The sample's time point label is to be understood as: before preoperative PTX-NDP chemotherapy. The sample was gathered from a patient given preoperative chemotherapy. These receptors were collected from a human donor with esophageal squamous cell carcinoma. The donor label of this sample is uncertain.

This clonotype was seen at least ten times. This sequence joins TRBV7-2 and TRBJ2-1, with D possibly TRBD2 on 5 matching bases. The V and J ends lost 6 bases and 0 bases respectively, with 9 bases between them. The CDR3 runs 14 residues. Germline V CDR1 and CDR2: SGHTA, FQGNSA. The CDR3 protein is CASSSDRSYNEQFF. The DNA of the CDR3 is TGTGCCAGCAGTAGCGATCGCTCCTACAATGAGCAGTTCTTC.

This chain joins TRBV12-5 and TRBJ2-3, with D possibly matching TRBD2 (6 bases). Germline CDR1 reads LGHNT; CDR2 reads FRNRAP. V was clipped by 1 base and J by 2 bases, with 22 bases between them. The CDR3 covers 19 residues. In DNA, the CDR3 is TGTGCTAGTGGTTTGGCCATACCAGGACCAGCGGGTGACACAGATACGCAGTATTTT. Translation gives CASGLAIPGPAGDTDTQYF.

This clonotype was found a few times. The gene calls are TRBV7-2 and TRBJ2-3; TRBD2 matches at 8 bases. The J segment lost 9 bases and the V segment lost 5 bases, leaving 7 bases of the junction unmatched. This CDR3 has 13 residues. Germline lookup yields CDR1 SGHTA and CDR2 FQGNSA. In nucleotides, the CDR3 is TGTGCCAGCAGCACCACCGGACTAGCAACGCAGTATTTT. Translated, it gives CASSTTGLATQYF.

Concerning this clonotype: The conserved final phenylalanine or tryptophan is absent from the CDR3, which likely points to a read error. Because the CDR3's place on the DNA is in doubt, the DNA is left out and the CDR3 is given as listed by TCRdb. The chain is built from TRBV6-5 and TRBJ2-5; the table calls TRBD1, which could not be checked here. The CDR3 comprises 17 residues, both ends counted. Germline-derived CDR1 and CDR2 are MNHEY and SVGAGI. The CDR3 here is CASRSSRGGAGQETRHL.

The V gene is TRBV27, the J gene TRBJ2-7; D unresolved. The end of the DNA fits TRBJ2-1 better, so the J call may be wrong. This CDR3 region has 14 residues. In germline, CDR1 is MNHEY, CDR2 SMNVEV (reference sequence). The CDR3 DNA reads TGTGCCAGCAGAGGCAGCCAGATTAACAATGAGCAGTTCTTC. This codes for CASRGSQINNEQFF.

A note on this clonotype: Here the CDR3 omits its conserved ending phenylalanine or tryptophan, so a read error is the likely source. The DNA is left out, because the CDR3 cannot be placed on it with certainty; the CDR3 is given as TCRdb lists it. The chain couples TRBV7-9 to TRBJ2-5; TRBD1, the table's D call, was not compared with the DNA. In germline, CDR1 is SEHNR, CDR2 FQNEAQ (reference sequence). The length of the CDR3 is 14 amino acids, counting both ends. The CDR3 spells CARGWAGGQASWFL.

The V call is TRBV19, the J call TRBJ1-5, with unresolved D. Germline V lookup: CDR1 LNHDA, CDR2 SQIVND (reference sequence). The CDR3 runs 14 residues. Deletions cut 3 bases from V and 3 bases from J, with 9 bases between. The CDR3, as DNA: TGTGCCAGTAGTATTAGAGGTAACAATCAGCCCCAGCATTTT. Protein: CASSIRGNNQPQHF.

The chain has TRBV7-8 and TRBJ2-3; D is possibly TRBD2 (5 bases). The CDR3 spans 14 residues. V lost 5 bases and J 5 bases, leaving 14 bases between the germline ends. The V gene's germline CDR1 is SGHVS and CDR2 FQNEAQ. The DNA for the CDR3 is TGTGCCAGCAGCCGAGGGAGATTCCTAGATACGCAGTATTTT. Its translation is CASSRGRFLDTQYF.

The V and J genes are TRBV11-2 and TRBJ2-4; the match to TRBD2 covers 7 bases. Germline V gene data show CDR1 as SGHAT and CDR2 as FQNNGV. This CDR3 is 17 amino acids long. J lost 8 bases, V lost 6 bases, and 19 bases had no gene match. CDR3: CASRLRVWEGPRDIQYF. The CDR3 bases are TGTGCCAGCAGGCTACGAGTTTGGGAGGGACCGAGAGACATTCAGTACTTC.

The chain employs TRBV19 and TRBJ1-5; 9 nucleotides match TRBD1. The J segment lost 6 bases and the V segment lost 3 bases, leaving 6 bases of the junction unmatched. The germline V gene has CDR1 LNHDA and CDR2 SQIVND (reference sequence). The length of the CDR3 is 15 residues. CDR3 in DNA: TGTGCCAGTAGTATTCCGGGACAGGGCACTCAGCCCCAGCATTTT. The encoded protein is CASSIPGQGTQPQHF.

On this clonotype itself: The germline gene is not matched at one end of the junction; a read error may be the cause. The chain links TRBV7-8 to TRBJ2-5; D may be TRBD1 or TRBD2 (7 bases each). CDR3 length: 14 residues. Germline V gene lookup returns CDR1 SGHVS and CDR2 FQNEAQ. As DNA, the CDR3 is TGTGCGGGTGAGGGGGCTGGGGAGGGAGAGACCCAGTATTTC. Residues: CAGEGAGEGETQYF.

The chain carries TRBV29-1 and TRBJ1-2; D may be TRBD1 (5 bases). CDR1 and CDR2 from the germline V gene are SQVTM and ANQGSEA. V lost 3 bases, J lost 2 bases, and 10 bases lay in between. This CDR3 has 13 amino acids. The CDR3 protein is CSVDTGLNYGYTF. The CDR3 coding sequence is TGCAGCGTTGACACGGGACTCAACTATGGCTACACCTTC.

This clonotype was counted ten times or more. The chain couples TRBV25-1 to TRBJ2-1; TRBD2 matches 8 bases. Germline CDR1 and CDR2: MGHDK and SYGVNS. The V segment lost 4 bases and the J segment 7 bases; nucleotides outside the gene matches: 9. CDR3 length: 15 amino acids. The CDR3 loop reads CASSGGDSGINEQFF. CDR3 in DNA: TGTGCCAGCAGTGGAGGAGATAGCGGGATAAATGAGCAGTTCTTC.

This clonotype was seen ten or more times. The V and J genes are TRBV5-5 and TRBJ2-7, with a weak D call TRBD2 (5 bases). The CDR3 is made up of 14 amino acids. Germline V gene lookup returns CDR1 SGHKS and CDR2 YYEKEE (reference sequence). V gave up 1 base and J gave up 2 bases, with 10 bases separating them. DNA of the CDR3: TGTGCCAGCAGCTTGCAGACTACCGCCTACGAGCAGTACTTC. It is translated as CASSLQTTAYEQYF.

The rearrangement uses TRBV7-2 and TRBJ2-5; tentative D call: TRBD2 (5 bases). Germline values: CDR1 SGHTA, CDR2 FQGNSA. Trimming stripped 6 bases from V and 0 bases from J, with 23 bases between. CDR3 length equals 18 residues. The CDR3: CASRLRWGAENYQETQYF. The CDR3 nucleotides read TGTGCCAGCAGGCTTAGGTGGGGAGCGGAGAACTACCAAGAGACCCAGTACTTC.

This CDR3 reads CASSYSAGGGEQYF. In nucleotides, the CDR3 is TGTGCCAGCAGTTACTCAGCAGGAGGCGGCGAGCAGTACTTC. The chain is built from TRBV6-5 and TRBJ2-7, with D maybe TRBD2 (5 bases). The CDR3 is made up of 14 amino acids. Germline CDR1 MNHEY, CDR2 SVGAGI. Trimming left V 0 bases short and J 6 bases short, with 12 bases between.

This clonotype was recorded many times. The V call is TRBV7-3, the J call TRBJ2-1; the D gene could be TRBD1 or TRBD2 (6 bases each). The length of the CDR3 is 16 residues. CDR1 and CDR2 from the germline V gene are SGHTA and FQGTGA. V shed 2 bases and J shed 8 bases, with 19 bases lying between them. The CDR3 DNA follows: TGTGCCAGCAGCTTATACCGGGACCCCGGGGGCGATGAGCAGTTCTTC. Its protein product is CASSLYRDPGGDEQFF.